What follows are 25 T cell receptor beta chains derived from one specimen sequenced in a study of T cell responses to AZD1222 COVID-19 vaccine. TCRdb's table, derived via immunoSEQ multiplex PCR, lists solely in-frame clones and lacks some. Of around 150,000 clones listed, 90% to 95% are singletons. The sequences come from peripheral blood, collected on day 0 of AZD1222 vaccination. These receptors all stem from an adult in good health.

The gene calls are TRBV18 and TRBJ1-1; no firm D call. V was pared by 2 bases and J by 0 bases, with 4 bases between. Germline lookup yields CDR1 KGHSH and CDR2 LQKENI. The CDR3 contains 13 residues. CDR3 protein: CASSPGMNTEAFF. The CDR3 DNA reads TGTGCCAGCTCACCAGGGATGAACACTGAAGCTTTCTTT.

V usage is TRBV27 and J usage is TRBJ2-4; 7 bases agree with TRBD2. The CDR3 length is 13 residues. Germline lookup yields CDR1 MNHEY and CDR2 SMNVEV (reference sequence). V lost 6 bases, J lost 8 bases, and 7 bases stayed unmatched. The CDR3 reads CASRAAGRDIQYF. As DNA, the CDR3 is TGTGCCAGCAGAGCAGCGGGGCGGGACATTCAGTACTTC.

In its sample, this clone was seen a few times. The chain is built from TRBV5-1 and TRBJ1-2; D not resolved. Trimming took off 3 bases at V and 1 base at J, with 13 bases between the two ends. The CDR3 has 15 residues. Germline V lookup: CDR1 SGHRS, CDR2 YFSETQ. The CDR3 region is CASSSRRGLNYGYTF. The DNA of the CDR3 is TGCGCCAGCAGCTCTCGGCGAGGGCTTAACTATGGCTACACCTTC.

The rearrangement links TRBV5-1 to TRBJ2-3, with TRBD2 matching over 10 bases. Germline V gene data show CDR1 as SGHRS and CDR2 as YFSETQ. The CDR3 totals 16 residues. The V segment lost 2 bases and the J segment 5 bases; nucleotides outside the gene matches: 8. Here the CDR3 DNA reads TGCGCCAGCAGCTTTGGACTAGCGGCTTATGAAGATACGCAGTATTTT. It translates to CASSFGLAAYEDTQYF.

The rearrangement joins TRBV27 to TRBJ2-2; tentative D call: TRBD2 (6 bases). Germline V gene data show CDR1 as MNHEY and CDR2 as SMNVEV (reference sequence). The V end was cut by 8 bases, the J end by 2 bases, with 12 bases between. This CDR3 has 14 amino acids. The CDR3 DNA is TGTGCCAGCTTGGGGAGGCCCAACACCGGGGAGCTGTTTTTT. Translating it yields CASLGRPNTGELFF.

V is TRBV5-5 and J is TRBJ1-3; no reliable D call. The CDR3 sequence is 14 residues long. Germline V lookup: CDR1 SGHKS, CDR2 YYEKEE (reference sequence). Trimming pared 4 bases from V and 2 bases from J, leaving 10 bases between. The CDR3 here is CASSPRVPGNTIYF. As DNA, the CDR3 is TGTGCCAGCAGCCCAAGGGTTCCTGGAAACACCATATATTTT.

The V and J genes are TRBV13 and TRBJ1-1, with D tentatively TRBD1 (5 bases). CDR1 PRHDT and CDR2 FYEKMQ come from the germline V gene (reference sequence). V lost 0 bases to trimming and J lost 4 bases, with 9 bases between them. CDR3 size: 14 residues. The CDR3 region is CASSLGGTLTEAFF. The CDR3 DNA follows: TGTGCCAGCAGCTTAGGAGGGACGCTCACTGAAGCTTTCTTT.

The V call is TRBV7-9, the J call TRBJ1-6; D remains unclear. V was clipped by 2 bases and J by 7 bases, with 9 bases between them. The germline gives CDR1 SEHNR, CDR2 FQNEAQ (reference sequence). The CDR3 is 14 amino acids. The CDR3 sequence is CASSLPGPNSPLHF. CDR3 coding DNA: TGTGCCAGCAGCTTACCGGGTCCCAATTCACCCCTCCACTTT.

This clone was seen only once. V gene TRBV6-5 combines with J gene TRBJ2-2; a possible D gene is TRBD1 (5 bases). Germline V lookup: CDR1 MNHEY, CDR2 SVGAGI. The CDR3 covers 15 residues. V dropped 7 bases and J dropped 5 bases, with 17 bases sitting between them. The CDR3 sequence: CASTINAAGTGELFF. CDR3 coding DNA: TGTGCCAGCACAATCAATGCGGCAGGGACCGGGGAGCTGTTTTTT.

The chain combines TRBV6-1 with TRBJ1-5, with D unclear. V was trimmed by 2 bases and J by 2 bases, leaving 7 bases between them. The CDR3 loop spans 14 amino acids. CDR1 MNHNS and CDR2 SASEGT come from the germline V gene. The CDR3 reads CASSEYGGNQPQHF. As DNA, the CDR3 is TGTGCCAGCAGTGAATACGGGGGCAATCAGCCCCAGCATTTT.

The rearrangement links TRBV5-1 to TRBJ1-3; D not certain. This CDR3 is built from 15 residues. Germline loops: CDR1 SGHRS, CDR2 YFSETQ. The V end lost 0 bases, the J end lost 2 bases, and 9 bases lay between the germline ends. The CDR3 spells CASSLEGGTGNTIYF. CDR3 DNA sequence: TGCGCCAGCAGCTTGGAGGGAGGCACTGGAAACACCATATATTTT. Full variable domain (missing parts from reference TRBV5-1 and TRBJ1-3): KAGVTQTPRYLIKTRGQQVTLSCSPISGHRSVSWYQQTPGQGLQFLFEYFSETQRNKGNFPGRFSGRQFSNSRSEMNVSTLELGDSALYLCASSLEGGTGNTIYFGEGSWLTVV.

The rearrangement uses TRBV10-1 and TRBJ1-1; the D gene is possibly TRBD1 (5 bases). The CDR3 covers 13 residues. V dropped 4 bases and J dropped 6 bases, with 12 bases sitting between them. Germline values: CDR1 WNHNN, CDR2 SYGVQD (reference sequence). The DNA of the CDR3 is TGCGCCAGCAGTGTGTTGGCGGGGGCTGAAGCTTTCTTT. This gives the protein CASSVLAGAEAFF.

The CDR3 region is CASGWGRSTGELFF. The CDR3 coding sequence is TGTGCCAGCGGATGGGGTCGTTCCACCGGGGAGCTGTTTTTT. The chain recombines TRBV7-9 with TRBJ2-2, with D unclear. The ends were cut back, 8 bases at V and 4 bases at J, with 14 bases in the middle. The CDR3 has 14 amino acids. Germline lookup yields CDR1 SEHNR and CDR2 FQNEAQ (reference sequence). Variable domain in full (rest from reference TRBV7-9 and TRBJ2-2): DTGVSQNPRHKITKRGQNVTFRCDPISEHNRLYWYRQTLGQGPEFLTYFQNEAQLEKSRLLSDRFSAERPKGSFSTLEIQRTEQGDSAMYLCASGWGRSTGELFFGEGSRLTVL.

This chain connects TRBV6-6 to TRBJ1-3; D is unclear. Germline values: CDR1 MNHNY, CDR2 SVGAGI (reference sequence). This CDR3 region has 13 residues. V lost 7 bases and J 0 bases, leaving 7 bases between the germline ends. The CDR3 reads CASMQLSGNTIYF. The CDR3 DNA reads TGTGCCAGCATGCAGCTCTCTGGAAACACCATATATTTT.

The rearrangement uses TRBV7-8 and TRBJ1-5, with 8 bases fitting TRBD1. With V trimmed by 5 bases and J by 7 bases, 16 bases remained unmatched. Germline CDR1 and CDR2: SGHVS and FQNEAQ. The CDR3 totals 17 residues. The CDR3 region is CASSPSWGTGGSQPQHF. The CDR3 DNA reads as TGTGCCAGCAGCCCCTCCTGGGGGACAGGAGGGTCGCAGCCCCAGCATTTT.

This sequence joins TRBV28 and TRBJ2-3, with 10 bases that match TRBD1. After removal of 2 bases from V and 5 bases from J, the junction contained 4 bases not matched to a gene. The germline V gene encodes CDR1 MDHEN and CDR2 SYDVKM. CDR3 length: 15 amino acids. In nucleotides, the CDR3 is TGTGCCAGCAGTTTAGGGACAGGGGCCGTAGATACGCAGTATTTT. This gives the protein CASSLGTGAVDTQYF. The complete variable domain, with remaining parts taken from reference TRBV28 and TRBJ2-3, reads DVKVTQSSRYLVKRTGEKVFLECVQDMDHENMFWYRQDPGLGLRLIYFSYDVKMKEKGDIPEGYSVSREKKERFSLILESASTNQTSMYLCASSLGTGAVDTQYFGPGTRLTVL.

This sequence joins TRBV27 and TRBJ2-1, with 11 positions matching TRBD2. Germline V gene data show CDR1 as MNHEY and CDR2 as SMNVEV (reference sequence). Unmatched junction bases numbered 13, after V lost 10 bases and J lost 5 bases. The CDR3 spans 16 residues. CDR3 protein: CATLRASGRLNNEQFF. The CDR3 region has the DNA TGTGCCACCCTTAGGGCTAGCGGGAGGTTAAACAATGAGCAGTTCTTC.

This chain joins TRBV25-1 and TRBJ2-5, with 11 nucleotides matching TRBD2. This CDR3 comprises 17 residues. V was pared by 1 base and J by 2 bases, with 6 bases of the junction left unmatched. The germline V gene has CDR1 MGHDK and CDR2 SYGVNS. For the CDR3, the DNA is TGTGCCAGCAGTGAATTAGAGCCTAGCGGGAGGCAAGAGACCCAGTACTTC. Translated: CASSELEPSGRQETQYF.

CDR3 bases: TGTGCCAGCAGTTACTCTAGCGGGTTCTATTACGAGCAGTACTTC. Translated, it gives CASSYSSGFYYEQYF. The genes are TRBV6-5 and TRBJ2-7; the match to TRBD2 covers 7 bases. V shed 0 bases and J 4 bases; nucleotides not matched to a gene: 6. Germline values: CDR1 MNHEY, CDR2 SVGAGI. The CDR3 has 15 amino acids.

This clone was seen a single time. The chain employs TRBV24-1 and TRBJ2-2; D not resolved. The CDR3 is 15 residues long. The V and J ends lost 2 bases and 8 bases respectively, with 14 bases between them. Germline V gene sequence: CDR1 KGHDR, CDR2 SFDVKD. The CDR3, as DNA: TGTGCCACCAGTGATTCAACCCGGTCCGGAGGGGAGCTGTTTTTT. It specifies CATSDSTRSGGELFF.

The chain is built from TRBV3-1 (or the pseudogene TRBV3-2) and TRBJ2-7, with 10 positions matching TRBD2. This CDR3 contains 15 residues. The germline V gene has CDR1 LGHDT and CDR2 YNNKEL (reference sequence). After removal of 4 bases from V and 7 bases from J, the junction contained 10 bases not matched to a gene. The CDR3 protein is CASSREAGGPREQYF. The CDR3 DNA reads TGTGCCAGCAGCCGAGAAGCGGGAGGGCCGCGGGAGCAGTACTTC.

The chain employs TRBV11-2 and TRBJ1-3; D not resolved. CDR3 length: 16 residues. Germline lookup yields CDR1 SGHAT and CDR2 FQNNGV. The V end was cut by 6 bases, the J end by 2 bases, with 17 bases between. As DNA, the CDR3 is TGTGCCAGCAGACCGAGGACCCCGGGAACTGGAAACACCATATATTTT. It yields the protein CASRPRTPGTGNTIYF.

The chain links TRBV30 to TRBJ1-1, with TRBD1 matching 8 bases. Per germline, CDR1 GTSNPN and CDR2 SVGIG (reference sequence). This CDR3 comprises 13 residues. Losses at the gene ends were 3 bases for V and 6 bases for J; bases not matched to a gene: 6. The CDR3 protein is CAWRETGDPEAFF. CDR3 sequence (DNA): TGTGCCTGGAGGGAGACAGGGGACCCTGAAGCTTTCTTT.

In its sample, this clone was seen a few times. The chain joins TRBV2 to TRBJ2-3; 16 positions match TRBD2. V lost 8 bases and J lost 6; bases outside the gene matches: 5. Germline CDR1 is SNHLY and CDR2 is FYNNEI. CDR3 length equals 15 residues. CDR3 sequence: CASLGLAGGEDTQYF. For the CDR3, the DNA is TGTGCCAGCCTGGGACTAGCGGGAGGGGAGGATACGCAGTATTTT.

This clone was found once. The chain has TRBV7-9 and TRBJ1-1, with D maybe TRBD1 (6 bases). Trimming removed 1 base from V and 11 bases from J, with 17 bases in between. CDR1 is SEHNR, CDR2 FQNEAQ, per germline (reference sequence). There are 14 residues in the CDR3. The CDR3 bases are TGTGCCAGCAGCTTAGGTGTAGTCGGAAGGGGGGCTTTCTTT. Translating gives CASSLGVVGRGAFF.